Reported below is one T cell receptor (beta chain). Its antigen is still unknown. The data belong to a study of blood T cells in healthy people across ages. The study, taken as a whole, reports: Diversity was higher, and naive CD4+ cells more numerous, in long-lived donors than in aged donors. The recorded TCR beta diversity per million T cells decreased in a roughly linear manner with age.

Trimming removed 3 bases from V and 5 bases from J; junction bases left unmatched: 11. CDR1 is SGHRS, CDR2 YFSETQ, per germline. The CDR3 covers 16 residues. Combining a sample-barcoded 5' primer with a J-beta primer mix, a second PCR ran for roughly 7 to 11 cycles. Each cDNA molecule was tagged by a template-switch adaptor that had 12 random nucleotides. TCRdb called the 5' RACE reads again in MiXCR, with one record for every CDR3 protein. This table has approximately 800,000 distinct CDR3 sequences, 20% to 30% appearing once. All donors came from Russia, were Caucasian and healthy, and spanned ages roughly 6 to 95. This same sample was also taken into another study, of T cells of mothers and their children.

The chain joins TRBV5-1 to TRBJ2-7, with 10 bases lining up with TRBD1. The sequence came from a boy aged 5-17 years in good health. Sequenced: blood. The CDR3 region is CASSWDRDRGSDEQYF. Written as DNA, the CDR3 is TGCGCCAGCAGCTGGGACCGGGACAGGGGTTCCGACGAGCAGTACTTC.